This paragraph reports one TCR beta chain. The target antigen is unknown. These data belong to a study of cytomegalovirus exposure and HLA in healthy donors. In germline, CDR1 is LGHNA, CDR2 YSLEER. The CDR3 loop spans 15 amino acids. Trimming pared 0 bases from V and 5 bases from J, leaving 14 bases between. PCR employed 60 Vbeta and 13 Jbeta primers. The protocol was immunoSEQ multiplex PCR, while the TCRdb copy is restricted to in-frame clones and leaves out a portion. The sample has roughly 200,000 clones; approximately 82% are singletons. Study observations and caveats: As a later analysis showed, a missense DCLRE1C variant was linked to trimming of TCR beta V- and J-genes. As a later analysis revealed, most CMV-associated TCR beta chains appeared HLA-restricted.

V is TRBV4-3 and J is TRBJ2-7, with a tentative D call TRBD2 (6 bases). The receptor's source is a woman between 18 and 30 years old in good health and CMV-seronegative. The sample taken for sequencing was PBMCs. DNA for the CDR3: TGCGCCAGCAGCCAAGACCTATTCGCGGGAAACGAGCAGTACTTC. It yields the protein CASSQDLFAGNEQYF.